Below, one T cell receptor beta chain is given with its context. This specimen comes from a study of CD8 T cells in Susac syndrome. Reverse transcription of about 0.45 to 1 ug RNA was performed with random hexamers. The method of amplification for TCR beta CDR3 was immunoSEQ multiplex PCR, covering 54 Vbeta and 13 Jbeta. Using its own MiXCR run on the immunoSEQ multiplex PCR reads, TCRdb lists one record per CDR3 protein. The sample records approximately 53,000 distinct CDR3 sequences, 90% to 95% being singletons. The trim removed 1 base at V and 4 bases at J, leaving 2 bases unmatched. The CDR3 has 15 residues. Germline V gene sequence: CDR1 LNHNV, CDR2 YYDKDF (reference sequence).

The V gene is TRBV15, the J gene TRBJ1-5; TRBD1 aligns across 9 bases. The source of this sequence is a human donor with multiple sclerosis. The specimen was CD8+ T cells from PBMCs. In DNA form, the CDR3 reads TGTGCCACCAGCAGAGGGGGACAGGGTAATCAGCCCCAGCATTTT. This codes for CATSRGGQGNQPQHF.